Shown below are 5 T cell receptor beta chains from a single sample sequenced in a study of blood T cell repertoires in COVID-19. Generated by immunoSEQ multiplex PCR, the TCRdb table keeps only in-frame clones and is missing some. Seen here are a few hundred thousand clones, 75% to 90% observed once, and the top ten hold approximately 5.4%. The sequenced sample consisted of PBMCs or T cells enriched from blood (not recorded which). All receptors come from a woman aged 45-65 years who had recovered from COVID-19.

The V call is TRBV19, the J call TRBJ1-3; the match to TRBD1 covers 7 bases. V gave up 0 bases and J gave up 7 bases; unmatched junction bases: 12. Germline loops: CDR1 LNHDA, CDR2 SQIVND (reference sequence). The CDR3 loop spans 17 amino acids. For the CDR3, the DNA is TGTGCCAGTAGTATAGAGGGGCAGGGGGGCCTTGAGAACACCATATATTTT. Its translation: CASSIEGQGGLENTIYF. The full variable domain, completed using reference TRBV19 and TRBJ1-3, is DGGITQSPKYLFRKEGQNVTLSCEQNLNHDAMYWYRQDPGQGLRLIYYSQIVNDFQKGDIAEGYSVSREKKESFPLTVTSAQKNPTAFYLCASSIEGQGGLENTIYFGEGSWLTVV.

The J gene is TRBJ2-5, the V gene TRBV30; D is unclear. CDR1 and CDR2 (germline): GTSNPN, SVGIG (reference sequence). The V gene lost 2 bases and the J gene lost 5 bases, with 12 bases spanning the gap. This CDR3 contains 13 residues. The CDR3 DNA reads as TGTGCCTGGAGTAGAACAATCCCTGAGACCCAGTACTTC. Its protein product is CAWSRTIPETQYF.

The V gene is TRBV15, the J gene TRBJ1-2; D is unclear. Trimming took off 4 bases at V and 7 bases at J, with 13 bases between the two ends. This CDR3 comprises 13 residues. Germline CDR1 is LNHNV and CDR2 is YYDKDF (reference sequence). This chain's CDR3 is CATSTPEGSGYTF. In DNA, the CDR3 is TGTGCCACCAGCACACCCGAGGGCTCTGGCTACACCTTC. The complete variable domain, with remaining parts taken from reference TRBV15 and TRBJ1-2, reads DAMVIQNPRYQVTQFGKPVTLSCSQTLNHNVMYWYQQKSSQAPKLLFHYYDKDFNNEADTPDNFQSRRPNTSFCFLDIRSPGLGDTAMYLCATSTPEGSGYTFGSGTRLTVV.

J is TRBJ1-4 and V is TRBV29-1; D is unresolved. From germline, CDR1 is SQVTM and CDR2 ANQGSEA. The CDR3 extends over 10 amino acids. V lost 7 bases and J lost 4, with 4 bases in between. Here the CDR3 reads CSGGNEKLFF. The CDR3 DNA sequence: TGCAGCGGCGGTAATGAAAAACTGTTTTTT.

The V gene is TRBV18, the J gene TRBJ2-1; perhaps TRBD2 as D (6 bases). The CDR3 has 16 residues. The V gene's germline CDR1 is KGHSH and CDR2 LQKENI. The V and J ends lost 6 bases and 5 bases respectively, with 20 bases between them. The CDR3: CASSPTLAEGNNEQFF. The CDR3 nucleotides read TGTGCCAGCTCCCCGACCTTAGCGGAGGGAAACAATGAGCAGTTCTTC.